This is a list of T cell receptor beta chains from one sample in a study of blood T cell repertoires in COVID-19. The assay was immunoSEQ multiplex PCR, and TCRdb's table has in-frame clones only and misses some. The sample lists more than 200,000 clones, about 88% occurring once. What was sequenced was peripheral blood. The receptors here all came from a woman aged 55-69 years with acute or convalescent COVID-19. Both conserved end residues are part of each CDR3. D genes are given only for firm matches. Where a row states a size, it is once, few, many or the class of an expanded clone; other rows omit it.

D: -; J: TRBJ2-5; size: -; V: TRBV11-2; length: 16; DNA: TGTGCCAGCAGCAACCCCGGGACACTCAACGGGGAGACCCAGTACTTC; CDR3: CASSNPGTLNGETQYF
D: -; J: TRBJ1-3; size: -; V: TRBV19; length: 15; DNA: TGTGCCAGTAGTATAGGGGCAGACTCTGGAAACACCATATATTTT; CDR3: CASSIGADSGNTIYF
D: -; J: TRBJ1-3; size: -; V: TRBV5-1; length: 14; DNA: TGCGCCAGCAGCTTGGCCCCGGGAGGAAACACCATATATTTT; CDR3: CASSLAPGGNTIYF
D: TRBD1; J: TRBJ1-1; size: -; V: TRBV10-3; length: 11; DNA: TGTGCCGTCCGACAGGGACCTGAAGCTTTCTTT; CDR3: CAVRQGPEAFF
D: -; J: TRBJ1-1; size: -; V: TRBV3-1/TRBV3-2; length: 17; DNA: TGTGCCAGCAGCCAAGGTACAGCTACAACCCTGAACACTGAAGCTTTCTTT; CDR3: CASSQGTATTLNTEAFF
D: TRBD2; J: TRBJ2-1; size: -; V: TRBV30; length: 15; DNA: TGTGCCTGGAGTGAGGGACTAGCGGGGAAAAATGAGCAGTTCTTC; CDR3: CAWSEGLAGKNEQFF
D: -; J: TRBJ1-2; size: -; V: TRBV2; length: 14; DNA: TGTGCCAGCAGAGGACAGACTATTAACTATGGCTACACCTTC; CDR3: CASRGQTINYGYTF
D: TRBD2; J: TRBJ2-5; size: -; V: TRBV5-1; length: 16; DNA: TGCGCCAGCAGCAAAACGCCGGGACTAGTGTTGGAGACCCAGTACTTC; CDR3: CASSKTPGLVLETQYF
D: TRBD1; J: TRBJ2-7; size: -; V: TRBV7-2; length: 15; DNA: TGTGCCAGCAGCTTCGGTCAACAGGGGGCAGGGGAGCAGTACTTC; CDR3: CASSFGQQGAGEQYF
D: -; J: TRBJ1-5; size: -; V: TRBV5-5; length: 15; DNA: TGTGCCAGCAGCTTGTATGGGGGCGTCAATCAGCCCCAGCATTTT; CDR3: CASSLYGGVNQPQHF
D: TRBD1; J: TRBJ2-5; size: -; V: TRBV11-2; length: 16; DNA: TGTGCCAGCAGCGCCTGGACAGGGGCTGGCGTGGAGACCCAGTACTTC; CDR3: CASSAWTGAGVETQYF
D: TRBD1; J: TRBJ1-5; size: -; V: TRBV2; length: 17; DNA: TGTGCCAGCAGGGCAGACAGGGGCGCCGGTGGGGTCCAGCCCCAGCATTTT; CDR3: CASRADRGAGGVQPQHF
D: TRBD2; J: TRBJ2-2; size: -; V: TRBV19; length: 18; DNA: TGTGCCAGTAGTATAGATCCTTGGACTAGCTTAGCCGAAGGGGAGCTGTTTTTT; CDR3: CASSIDPWTSLAEGELFF
D: TRBD1; J: TRBJ2-7; size: -; V: TRBV5-1; length: 13; DNA: TGCGCCAGCAGCGTCCGGGACAGATACGAGCAGTACTTC; CDR3: CASSVRDRYEQYF
D: -; J: TRBJ2-7; size: -; V: TRBV9; length: 14; DNA: TGTGCCAGCAGCGTACCCCCCCGGAGAGGCGAGCAGTACTTC; CDR3: CASSVPPRRGEQYF
D: TRBD1; J: TRBJ1-4; size: once; V: TRBV28; length: 15; DNA: TGTGCCAGCAGATTTTCCCAGGGGGCGAGGGAAAAACTGTTTTTT; CDR3: CASRFSQGAREKLFF
D: TRBD1; J: TRBJ1-1; size: -; V: TRBV19; length: 16; DNA: TGTGCCACCAAACCGACAGGGGGCGGGGGGAACACTGAAGCTTTCTTT; CDR3: CATKPTGGGGNTEAFF
D: TRBD1; J: TRBJ1-2; size: -; V: TRBV5-6; length: 15; DNA: TGTGCCAGCAGCTTTGGTGGACAGGCGGTCTATGGCTACACCTTC; CDR3: CASSFGGQAVYGYTF
D: -; J: TRBJ1-1; size: -; V: TRBV11-2; length: 14; DNA: TGTGCCAGCAGCTTGGGTATGGGGGGCACTGAAGCTTTCTTT; CDR3: CASSLGMGGTEAFF
D: -; J: TRBJ1-1; size: once; V: TRBV6-5; length: 16; DNA: TGTGCCAGCAGTTACCTTTGGGGGCGCGAGGCCACTGAAGCTTTCTTT; CDR3: CASSYLWGREATEAFF